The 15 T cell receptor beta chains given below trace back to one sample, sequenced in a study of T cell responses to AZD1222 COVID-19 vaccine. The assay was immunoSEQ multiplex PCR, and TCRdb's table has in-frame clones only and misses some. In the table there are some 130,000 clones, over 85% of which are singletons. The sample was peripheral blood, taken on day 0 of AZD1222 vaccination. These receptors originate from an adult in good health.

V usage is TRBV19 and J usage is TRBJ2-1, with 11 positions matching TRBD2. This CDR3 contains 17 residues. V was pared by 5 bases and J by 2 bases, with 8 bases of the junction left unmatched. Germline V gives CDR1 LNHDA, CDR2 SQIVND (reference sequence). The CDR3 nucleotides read TGTGCCAGTAGTCCCGGGACTAGCGGAGCGACCTACAATGAGCAGTTCTTC. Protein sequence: CASSPGTSGATYNEQFF. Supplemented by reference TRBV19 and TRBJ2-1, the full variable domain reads DGGITQSPKYLFRKEGQNVTLSCEQNLNHDAMYWYRQDPGQGLRLIYYSQIVNDFQKGDIAEGYSVSREKKESFPLTVTSAQKNPTAFYLCASSPGTSGATYNEQFFGPGTRLTVL.

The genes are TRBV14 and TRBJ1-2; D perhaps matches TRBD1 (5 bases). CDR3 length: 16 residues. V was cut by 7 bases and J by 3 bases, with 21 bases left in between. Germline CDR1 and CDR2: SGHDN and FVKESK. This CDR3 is CASTKVGHPGDYGYTF. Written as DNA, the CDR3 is TGTGCCAGCACCAAAGTAGGACATCCTGGGGACTATGGCTACACCTTC.

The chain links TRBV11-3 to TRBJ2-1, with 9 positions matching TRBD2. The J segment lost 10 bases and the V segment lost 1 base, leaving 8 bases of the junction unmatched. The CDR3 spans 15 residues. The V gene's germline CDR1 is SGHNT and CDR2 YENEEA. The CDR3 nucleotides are TGTGCCAGCAGCTTAGGTGGGCTAGCGGGAAACGAGCAGTTCTTC. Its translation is CASSLGGLAGNEQFF.

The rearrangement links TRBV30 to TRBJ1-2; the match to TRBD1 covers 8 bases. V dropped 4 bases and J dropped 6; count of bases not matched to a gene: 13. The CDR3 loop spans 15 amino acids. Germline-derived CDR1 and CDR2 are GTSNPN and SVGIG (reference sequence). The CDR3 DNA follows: TGTGCCTGGACCTTCAGAGGACAGGGATCCCATGGCTACACCTTC. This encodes CAWTFRGQGSHGYTF.

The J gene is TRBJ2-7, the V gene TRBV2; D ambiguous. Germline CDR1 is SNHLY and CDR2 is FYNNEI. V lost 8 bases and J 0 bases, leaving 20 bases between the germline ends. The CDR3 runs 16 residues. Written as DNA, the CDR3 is TGTGCCAGCCTACTCCGAATGGCCTCTATCTCCTACGAGCAGTACTTC. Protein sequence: CASLLRMASISYEQYF.

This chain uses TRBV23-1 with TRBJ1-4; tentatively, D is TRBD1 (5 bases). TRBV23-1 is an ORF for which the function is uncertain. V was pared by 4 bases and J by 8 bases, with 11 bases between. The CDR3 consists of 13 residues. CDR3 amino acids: CASSPGTFEKLFF. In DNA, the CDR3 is TGCGCCAGCAGTCCCGGGACTTTCGAAAAACTGTTTTTT.

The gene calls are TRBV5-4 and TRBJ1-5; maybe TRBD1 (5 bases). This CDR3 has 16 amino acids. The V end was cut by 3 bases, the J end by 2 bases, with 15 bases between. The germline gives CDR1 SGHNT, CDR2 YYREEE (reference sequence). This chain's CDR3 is CASSWGGVAGNQPQHF. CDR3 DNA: TGTGCCAGCAGCTGGGGGGGGGTAGCGGGCAATCAGCCCCAGCATTTT.

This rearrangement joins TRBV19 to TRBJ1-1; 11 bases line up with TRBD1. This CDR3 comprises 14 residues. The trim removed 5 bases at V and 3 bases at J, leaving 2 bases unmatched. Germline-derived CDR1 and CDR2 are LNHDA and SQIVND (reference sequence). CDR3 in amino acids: CASSRGQGDTEAFF. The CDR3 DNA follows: TGTGCCAGTAGTCGGGGACAGGGGGACACTGAAGCTTTCTTT.

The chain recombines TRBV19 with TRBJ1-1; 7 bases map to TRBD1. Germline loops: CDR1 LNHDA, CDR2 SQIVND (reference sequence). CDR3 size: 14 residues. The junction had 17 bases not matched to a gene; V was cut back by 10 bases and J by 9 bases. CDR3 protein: CATERSRGEAKAFF. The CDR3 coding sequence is TGTGCCACCGAACGGTCCAGGGGGGAAGCTAAAGCTTTCTTT.

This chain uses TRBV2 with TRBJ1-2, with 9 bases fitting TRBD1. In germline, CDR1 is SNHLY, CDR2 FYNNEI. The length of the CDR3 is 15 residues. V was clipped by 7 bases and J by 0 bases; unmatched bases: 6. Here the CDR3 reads CASKWDREPNYGYTF. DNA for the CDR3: TGTGCCAGCAAGTGGGACAGGGAGCCTAACTATGGCTACACCTTC.

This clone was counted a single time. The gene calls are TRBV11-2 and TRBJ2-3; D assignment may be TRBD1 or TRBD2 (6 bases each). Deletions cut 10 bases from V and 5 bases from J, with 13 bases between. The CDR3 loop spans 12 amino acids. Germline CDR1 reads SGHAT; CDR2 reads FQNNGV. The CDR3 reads CATWGAGDTQYF. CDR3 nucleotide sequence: TGTGCCACCTGGGGGGCGGGAGATACGCAGTATTTT.

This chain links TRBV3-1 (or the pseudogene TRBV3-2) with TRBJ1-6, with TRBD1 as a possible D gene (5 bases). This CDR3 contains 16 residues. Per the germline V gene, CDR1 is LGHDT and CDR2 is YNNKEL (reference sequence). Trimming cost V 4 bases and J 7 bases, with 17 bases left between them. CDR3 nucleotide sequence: TGTGCCAGCAGCCGGGGGACCGGGACCACAAATTCACCCCTCCACTTT. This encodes CASSRGTGTTNSPLHF.

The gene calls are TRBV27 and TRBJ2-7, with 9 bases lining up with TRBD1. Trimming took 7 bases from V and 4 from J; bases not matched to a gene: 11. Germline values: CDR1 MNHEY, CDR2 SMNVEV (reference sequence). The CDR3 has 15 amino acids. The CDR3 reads CASTRTGAGLYEQYF. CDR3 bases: TGTGCCAGCACACGGACAGGGGCAGGGTTATACGAGCAGTACTTC.

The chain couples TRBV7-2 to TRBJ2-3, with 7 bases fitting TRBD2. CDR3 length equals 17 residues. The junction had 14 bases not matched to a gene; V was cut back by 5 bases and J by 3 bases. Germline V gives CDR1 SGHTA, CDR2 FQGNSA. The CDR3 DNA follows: TGTGCCAGCAGCAATGCCCTGACTAGCACCGGGACAGATACGCAGTATTTT. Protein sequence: CASSNALTSTGTDTQYF. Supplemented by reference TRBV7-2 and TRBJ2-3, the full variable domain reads GAGVSQSPSNKVTEKGKDVELRCDPISGHTALYWYRQSLGQGLEFLIYFQGNSAPDKSGLPSDRFSAERTGGSVSTLTIQRTQQEDSAVYLCASSNALTSTGTDTQYFGPGTRLTVL.

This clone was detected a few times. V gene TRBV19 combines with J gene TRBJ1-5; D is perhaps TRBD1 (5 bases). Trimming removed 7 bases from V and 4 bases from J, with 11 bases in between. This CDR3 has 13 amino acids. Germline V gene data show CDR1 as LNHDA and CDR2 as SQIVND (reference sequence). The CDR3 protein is CASNGRGNQPQHF. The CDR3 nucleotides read TGTGCCAGTAATGGCCGGGGGAATCAGCCCCAGCATTTT.